This TCR beta chain was sequenced during a study of cytomegalovirus exposure and HLA in healthy donors. The PCR made use of 60 Vbeta and 13 Jbeta primers. The protocol was immunoSEQ multiplex PCR, while the TCRdb copy is restricted to in-frame clones and leaves out a portion. Counted here are 150,000 or so clones, more than 80% occurring once; the ten biggest clones make up 4.9%. Donors in the study were healthy people who gave bone marrow. Germline CDR1 MNHEY, CDR2 SVGAGI. The CDR3 is 14 residues long. The V gene lost 2 bases and the J gene lost 5 bases, with 12 bases spanning the gap. The chain combines TRBV6-5 with TRBJ1-2; the D is unclear. The sequence came from a woman aged 18-30 years in good health and CMV-seropositive. Material for sequencing was PBMCs. The CDR3 nucleotides are TGTGCCAGCAGTTACCGGGTGGACTCTTATGGCTACACCTTC. It codes for CASSYRVDSYGYTF.